Given below is one T cell receptor (beta chain) in context. Its antigen is unknown. V lost 10 bases to trimming and J lost 2 bases; unmatched junction nucleotides: 8. This CDR3 comprises 14 residues. Per germline, CDR1 LNHDA and CDR2 SQIVND (reference sequence). This entry belongs to a study of OX40 agonist ivuxolimab in advanced cancers. Whole-study context: Dose-escalation patients suffered from hepatocellular carcinoma, melanoma, renal cell or head and neck cancer. Under the entry rules, prior anti-PD-1, anti-PD-L1 or anti-CTLA-4 therapy was allowed, and about 40% had some. The study reported partial responses in three patients: one hepatocellular carcinoma, two cutaneous melanoma. Study-wide results and caveats: Average numbers of expanded clones were greater in CD8+ T cells than in CD4+.

TCRdb's copy holds only in-frame clones and misses some; the assay was immunoSEQ multiplex PCR. The table lists over 85,000 clones, about 83% of them singletons, with over 0.4% in the top ten. This receptor was taken from an adult with an advanced solid tumor such as melanoma, head and neck, liver or kidney cancer. The V and J genes are TRBV19 and TRBJ2-3, with 8 bases matching TRBD2. The sample was CD4+ or CD8+ T cells sorted from blood, taken in a trial of the OX40 agonist ivuxolimab. The CDR3 sequence is CATKAGAITDTQYF. The CDR3 DNA sequence: TGTGCCACCAAAGCGGGGGCTATCACAGATACGCAGTATTTT.